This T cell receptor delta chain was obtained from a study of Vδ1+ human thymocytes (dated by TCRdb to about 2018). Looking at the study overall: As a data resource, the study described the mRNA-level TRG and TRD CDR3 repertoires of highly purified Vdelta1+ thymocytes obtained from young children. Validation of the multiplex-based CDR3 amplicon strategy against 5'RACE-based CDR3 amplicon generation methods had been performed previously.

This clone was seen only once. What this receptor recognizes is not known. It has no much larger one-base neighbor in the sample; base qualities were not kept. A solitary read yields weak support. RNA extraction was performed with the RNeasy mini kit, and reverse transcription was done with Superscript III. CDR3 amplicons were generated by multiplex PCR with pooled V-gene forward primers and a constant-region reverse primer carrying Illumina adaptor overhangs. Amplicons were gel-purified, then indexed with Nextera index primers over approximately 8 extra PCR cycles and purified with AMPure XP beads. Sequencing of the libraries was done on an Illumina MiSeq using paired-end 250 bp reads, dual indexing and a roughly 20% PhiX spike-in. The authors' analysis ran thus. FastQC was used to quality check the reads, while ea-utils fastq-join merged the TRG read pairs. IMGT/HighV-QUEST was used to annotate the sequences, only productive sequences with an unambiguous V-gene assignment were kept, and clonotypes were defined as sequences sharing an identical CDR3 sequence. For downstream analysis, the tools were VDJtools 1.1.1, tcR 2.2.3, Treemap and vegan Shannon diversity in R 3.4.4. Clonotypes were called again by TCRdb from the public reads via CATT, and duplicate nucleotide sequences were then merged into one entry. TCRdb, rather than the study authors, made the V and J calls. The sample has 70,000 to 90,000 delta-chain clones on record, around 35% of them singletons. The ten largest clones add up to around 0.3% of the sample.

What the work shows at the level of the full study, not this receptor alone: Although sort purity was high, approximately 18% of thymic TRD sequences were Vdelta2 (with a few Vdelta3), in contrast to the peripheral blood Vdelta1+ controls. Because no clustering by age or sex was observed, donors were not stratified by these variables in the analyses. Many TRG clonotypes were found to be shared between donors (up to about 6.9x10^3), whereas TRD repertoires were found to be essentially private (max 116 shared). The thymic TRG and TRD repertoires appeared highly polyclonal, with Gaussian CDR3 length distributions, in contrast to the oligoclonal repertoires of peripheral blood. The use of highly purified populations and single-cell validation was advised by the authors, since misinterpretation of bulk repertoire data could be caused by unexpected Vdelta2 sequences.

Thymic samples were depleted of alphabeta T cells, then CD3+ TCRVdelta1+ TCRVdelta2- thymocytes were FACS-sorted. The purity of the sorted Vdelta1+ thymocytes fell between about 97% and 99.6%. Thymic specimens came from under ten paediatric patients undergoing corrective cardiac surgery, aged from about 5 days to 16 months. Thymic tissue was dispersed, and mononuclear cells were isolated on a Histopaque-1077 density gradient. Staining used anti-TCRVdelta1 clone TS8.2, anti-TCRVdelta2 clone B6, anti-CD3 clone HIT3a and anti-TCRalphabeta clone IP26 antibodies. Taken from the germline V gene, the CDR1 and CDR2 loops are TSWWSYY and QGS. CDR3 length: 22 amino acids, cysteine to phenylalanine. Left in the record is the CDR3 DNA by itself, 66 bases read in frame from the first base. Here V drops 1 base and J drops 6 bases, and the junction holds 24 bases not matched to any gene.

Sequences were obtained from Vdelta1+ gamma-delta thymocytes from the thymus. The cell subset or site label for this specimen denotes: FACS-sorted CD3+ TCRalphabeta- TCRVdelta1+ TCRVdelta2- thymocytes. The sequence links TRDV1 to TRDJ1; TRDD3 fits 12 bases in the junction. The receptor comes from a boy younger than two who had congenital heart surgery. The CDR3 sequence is CALGEPPTLYWGIPTGQHKLIF. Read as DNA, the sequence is TGTGCTCTTGGGGAACCCCCTACCCTGTACTGGGGGATACCGACAGGGCAGCATAAACTCATCTTT.